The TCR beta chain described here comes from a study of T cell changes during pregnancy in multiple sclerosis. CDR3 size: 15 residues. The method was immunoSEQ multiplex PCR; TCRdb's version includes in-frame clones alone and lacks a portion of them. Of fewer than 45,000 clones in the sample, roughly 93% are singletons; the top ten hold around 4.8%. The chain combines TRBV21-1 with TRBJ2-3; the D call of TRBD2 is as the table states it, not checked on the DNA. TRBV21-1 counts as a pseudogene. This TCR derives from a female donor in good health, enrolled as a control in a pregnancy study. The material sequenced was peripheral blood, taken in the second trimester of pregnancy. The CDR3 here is CASLPAGGPADTQYF. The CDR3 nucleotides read TGTGCCAGCCTTCCAGCGGGAGGGCCGGCAGATACGCAGTATTTT.